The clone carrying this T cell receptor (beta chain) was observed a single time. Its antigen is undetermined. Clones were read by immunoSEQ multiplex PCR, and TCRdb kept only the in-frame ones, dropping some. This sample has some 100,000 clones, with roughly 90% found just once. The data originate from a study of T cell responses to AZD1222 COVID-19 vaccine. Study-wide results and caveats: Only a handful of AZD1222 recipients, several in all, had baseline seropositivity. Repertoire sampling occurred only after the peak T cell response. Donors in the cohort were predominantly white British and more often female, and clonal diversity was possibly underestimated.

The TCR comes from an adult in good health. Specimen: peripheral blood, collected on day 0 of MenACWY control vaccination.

In nucleotides, the CDR3 is TGTGCCAGTGATCACAGGGGGAACTATGGCTACACCTTC. Its translation: CASDHRGNYGYTF. This chain joins TRBV19 and TRBJ1-2; TRBD1 aligns across 8 bases. The CDR3 length is 13 residues. Germline V gene lookup returns CDR1 LNHDA and CDR2 SQIVND (reference sequence). The V segment lost 8 bases and the J segment 2 bases; nucleotides outside the gene matches: 4.